The present T cell receptor beta chain was sequenced within a study of blood T cell repertoires in COVID-19. Study in general: Samples taken during acute and convalescent COVID-19 were collected in the United States, Italy and Spain. Sources were T cells, B-cell-depleted T cells, or PBMCs; the material itself was cDNA or gDNA.

In the authors' workflow: Nucleated cell number was recorded as an estimate derived from reference gene primer amplification. The repertoire was sequenced with immunoSEQ multiplex PCR; TCRdb's copy has only in-frame clones and lacks some. The DNA gave D and trimming, while V, J and clone size come from that table. Of approximately 230,000 clones listed, around 82% are singletons. This CDR3 spans 14 amino acids. The J segment lost 7 bases and the V segment lost 4 bases, leaving 6 bases of the junction unmatched. CDR1 and CDR2 from the germline V gene are SGDLS and YYNGEE. This chain joins TRBV9 and TRBJ1-4, with TRBD1 matching over 8 bases. What was sequenced was peripheral blood. The receptor comes from a man older than 75 with acute or convalescent COVID-19. The CDR3 DNA is TGTGCCAGCAGCCCCCAGGGGGCCATTGAAAAACTGTTTTTT. Translated: CASSPQGAIEKLFF.